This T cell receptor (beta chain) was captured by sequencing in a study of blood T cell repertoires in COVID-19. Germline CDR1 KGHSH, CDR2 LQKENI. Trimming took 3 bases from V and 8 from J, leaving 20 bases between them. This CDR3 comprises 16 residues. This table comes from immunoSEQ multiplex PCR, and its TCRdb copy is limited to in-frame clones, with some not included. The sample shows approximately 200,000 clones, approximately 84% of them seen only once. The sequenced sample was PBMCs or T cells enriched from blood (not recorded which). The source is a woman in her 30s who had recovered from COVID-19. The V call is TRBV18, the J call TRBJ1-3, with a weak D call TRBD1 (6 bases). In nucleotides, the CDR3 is TGTGCCAGCTCACCGCCCGGAAGGGCTCCAGGGGACACCATATATTTT. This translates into CASSPPGRAPGDTIYF.